The 28 T cell receptor beta chains below come from one sample, sequenced in a study of shared clonotypes between healthy human individuals. Measured with immunoSEQ multiplex PCR; TCRdb has only the in-frame clones, and not every one. This table has millions of clones, roughly 94% appearing once. The sample taken for sequencing was naive CD4+ T cells sorted from blood. The sample's subset: CD45RA+ positively selected. The receptor source for this set is a man younger than 35 in good health.

V is TRBV6-1 and J is TRBJ2-3, with D unresolved. The germline V gene encodes CDR1 MNHNS and CDR2 SASEGT. V was cut by 1 base and J by 1 base, with 9 bases left in between. The CDR3 is 15 residues long. CDR3 bases: TGTGCCAGCAGTGAAGACTTTTCTGGCACAGATACGCAGTATTTT. Protein sequence: CASSEDFSGTDTQYF.

The genes are TRBV19 and TRBJ2-2; D is possibly TRBD1 (6 bases). The germline V gene encodes CDR1 LNHDA and CDR2 SQIVND (reference sequence). The CDR3 loop spans 17 amino acids. The V end lost 5 bases, the J end lost 0 bases, and 16 bases lay between the germline ends. For the CDR3, the DNA is TGTGCCAGTAGTTCTTCGTCCGGGACAACGAACACCGGGGAGCTGTTTTTT. It translates to CASSSSSGTTNTGELFF. Looking up the rest from reference TRBV19 and TRBJ2-2 gives the full variable domain: DGGITQSPKYLFRKEGQNVTLSCEQNLNHDAMYWYRQDPGQGLRLIYYSQIVNDFQKGDIAEGYSVSREKKESFPLTVTSAQKNPTAFYLCASSSSSGTTNTGELFFGEGSRLTVL.

J is TRBJ2-7 and V is TRBV10-3; D gene ambiguous. Germline assignment: CDR1 ENHRY and CDR2 SYGVKD. The CDR3 spans 12 residues. The V gene lost 0 bases and the J gene lost 5 bases, with 5 bases spanning the gap. CDR3 nucleotide sequence: TGTGCCATCAGTGAGTCTGTAAACGAGCAGTACTTC. Translation gives CAISESVNEQYF.

A word on this clone: The sample carries other DNA sequences with the same CDR3. V and J are TRBV18 and TRBJ2-7; D perhaps matches TRBD1 (6 bases). Germline values: CDR1 KGHSH, CDR2 LQKENI. This CDR3 contains 12 residues. V dropped 5 bases and J dropped 6 bases, with 11 bases sitting between them. CDR3 DNA sequence: TGTGCCAGCTCAGAACAGGGTAGCGAGCAGTACTTC. It translates to CASSEQGSEQYF.

CDR3 sequence (DNA): TGTGCCAGCATCTTGATGGGACAGGCAACCTTC. Its protein is CASILMGQATF. This chain links TRBV28 with TRBJ1-2; 8 bases agree with TRBD1. The V gene end was trimmed by 7 bases and the J gene end by 14 bases; junction bases not matched to a gene: 9. The CDR3 runs 11 residues. CDR1 and CDR2 (germline): MDHEN, SYDVKM.

The J gene is TRBJ2-1, the V gene TRBV14; TRBD2 aligns across 7 bases. CDR3 length: 15 residues. V dropped 8 bases and J dropped 5; count of bases not matched to a gene: 12. Looked up from germline, CDR1 is SGHDN and CDR2 is FVKESK. In nucleotides, the CDR3 is TGTGCCAGCCAGTGGGGAGCGGGAATCAACAATGAGCAGTTCTTC. The encoded protein is CASQWGAGINNEQFF.

This chain uses TRBV29-1 with TRBJ2-6, with D tentatively TRBD2 (5 bases). Trimming shortened V by 7 bases and J by 0 bases, and 13 bases separated the two germline ends. Germline values: CDR1 SQVTM, CDR2 ANQGSEA. This CDR3 comprises 15 residues. CDR3 in amino acids: CSARTAGSGANVLTF. The DNA for the CDR3 is TGCAGCGCTCGGACTGCCGGCTCTGGGGCCAACGTCCTGACTTTC.

About this clone: Other DNA sequences from this sample encode an identical CDR3 as well. This chain links TRBV5-1 with TRBJ1-5; no clear D gene. Trimming removed 1 base at V and 1 base at J, with 3 bases between. CDR1 and CDR2 from the germline V gene are SGHRS and YFSETQ. This CDR3 is built from 13 residues. In nucleotides, the CDR3 is TGCGCCAGCAGCTTGACAAGCAATCAGCCCCAGCATTTT. This sequence encodes CASSLTSNQPQHF.

V gene TRBV7-2 combines with J gene TRBJ2-4, with D possibly TRBD1 on 6 matching bases. V was pared by 4 bases and J by 6 bases, with 13 bases between. CDR3 length: 14 amino acids. CDR1 is SGHTA and CDR2 is FQGNSA in the germline V gene. CDR3 sequence: CASSSGALSNIQYF. The CDR3 DNA sequence: TGTGCCAGCAGCTCAGGGGCCCTGTCAAACATTCAGTACTTC. Drawing the rest from reference TRBV7-2 and TRBJ2-4, the complete variable domain is GAGVSQSPSNKVTEKGKDVELRCDPISGHTALYWYRQSLGQGLEFLIYFQGNSAPDKSGLPSDRFSAERTGGSVSTLTIQRTQQEDSAVYLCASSSGALSNIQYFGAGTRLSVL.

CDR3 amino acids: CASSSSRDRDNYGYTF. Here the CDR3 DNA reads TGTGCCAGTAGTTCGTCCCGGGACAGGGATAACTATGGCTACACCTTC. V usage is TRBV19 and J usage is TRBJ1-2; TRBD1 agrees at 9 bases. Per the germline V gene, CDR1 is LNHDA and CDR2 is SQIVND (reference sequence). CDR3 length: 16 residues. The V segment lost 5 bases and the J segment 1 base; nucleotides outside the gene matches: 8.

Notes on this clone: The same CDR3 can be traced to other DNA sequences in this sample. This sequence joins TRBV2 and TRBJ2-2; no firm D call. Germline V gives CDR1 SNHLY, CDR2 FYNNEI. V lost 1 base, J lost 3 bases, and 6 bases lay in between. This CDR3 is 14 amino acids long. The CDR3 region is CASSEGSYTGELFF. In DNA form, the CDR3 reads TGTGCCAGCAGTGAAGGAAGCTACACCGGGGAGCTGTTTTTT.

The chain uses TRBV28 and TRBJ1-4, with D uncertain. V was pared by 11 bases and J by 8 bases, with 12 bases between. CDR3 length: 11 residues. Germline V gene lookup returns CDR1 MDHEN and CDR2 SYDVKM. The CDR3 region has the DNA TGTGCCGTGGGTGCGGGGGAAAAACTGTTTTTT. Amino acids: CAVGAGEKLFF.

Of note for this clone: One end of the junction does not line up with germline, which may come from a read error. This chain's CDR3 is CASSPELTGELFF. DNA of the CDR3: TGTGCTAGCAGCCCAGAATTAACCGGGGAGCTGTTTTTT. The rearrangement links TRBV7-7 to TRBJ2-2; D not certain. The germline CDR1 and CDR2 sequences are SSHAT and FNYEAQ (reference sequence). The CDR3 totals 13 residues.

The chain has TRBV28 and TRBJ2-6, with D possibly matching TRBD2 (5 bases). Per the germline V gene, CDR1 is MDHEN and CDR2 is SYDVKM. V dropped 6 bases and J dropped 1 base, with 19 bases sitting between them. This CDR3 spans 18 amino acids. CDR3: CASSPIGGLKSGANVLTF. CDR3 coding DNA: TGTGCCAGCAGCCCGATTGGAGGCTTGAAATCTGGGGCCAACGTCCTGACTTTC.

The CDR3 nucleotides are TGCGCCAGCAGCTTGGTCGGAGGGCATGGCTACACCTTC. This encodes CASSLVGGHGYTF. This sequence joins TRBV5-1 and TRBJ1-2; D unclear. The CDR3 runs to 13 residues. Trimming took 0 bases from V and 6 from J, leaving 9 bases between them. Per germline, CDR1 SGHRS and CDR2 YFSETQ.

The chain recombines TRBV18 with TRBJ1-1; tentatively, D is TRBD1 (5 bases). The V end was cut by 0 bases, the J end by 1 base, with 9 bases between. Germline V gene data show CDR1 as KGHSH and CDR2 as LQKENI. The CDR3 loop spans 15 amino acids. Here the CDR3 reads CASSPPTGENTEAFF. The DNA of the CDR3 is TGTGCCAGCTCACCACCGACGGGGGAGAACACTGAAGCTTTCTTT.

As regards this clone: Within the sample, other DNA sequences also encode this same CDR3. This chain connects TRBV18 to TRBJ1-5; D remains ambiguous. V shed 2 bases and J shed 0 bases, with 5 bases lying between them. Germline CDR1 KGHSH, CDR2 LQKENI. This CDR3 comprises 14 residues. The CDR3 DNA reads as TGTGCCAGCTCACCAGGTACTAGCAATCAGCCCCAGCATTTT. Residues: CASSPGTSNQPQHF.

The CDR3 loop is CASGLGSYGYTF. In nucleotides, the CDR3 is TGTGCTAGTGGTTTGGGGTCCTATGGCTACACCTTC. The rearrangement joins TRBV12-5 to TRBJ1-2; no clear D gene. In germline, CDR1 is LGHNT, CDR2 FRNRAP. The CDR3 runs to 12 residues. Trimming removed 1 base from V and 4 bases from J, with 4 bases in between.

This chain connects TRBV30 to TRBJ2-1; 13 bases are a match to TRBD2. CDR1 GTSNPN and CDR2 SVGIG come from the germline V gene (reference sequence). Trimming took 2 bases from V and 15 from J; bases not matched to a gene: 16. The CDR3 loop spans 16 amino acids. The CDR3 DNA follows: TGTGCCTGGAGTCAATACCTGGGACTAGCGGGATCCCCCCCGTTCTTC. Its protein is CAWSQYLGLAGSPPFF.

This CDR3 reads CASSERPSSTGELFF. In DNA, the CDR3 is TGTGCCAGCAGCGAAAGACCGTCGAGCACCGGGGAGCTGTTTTTT. This chain connects TRBV9 to TRBJ2-2; D is undetermined. The CDR3 has 15 amino acids. V lost 3 bases and J 4 bases, leaving 13 bases between the germline ends. Germline V CDR1 and CDR2: SGDLS, YYNGEE. The full variable domain, completed using reference TRBV9 and TRBJ2-2, is DSGVTQTPKHLITATGQRVTLRCSPRSGDLSVYWYQQSLDQGLQFLIQYYNGEERAKGNILERFSAQQFPDLHSELNLSSLELGDSALYFCASSERPSSTGELFFGEGSRLTVL.

This clone was seen just once. In the same sample, other DNA sequences code for this CDR3. The J gene is TRBJ1-4, the V gene TRBV19; D not resolved. From germline, CDR1 is LNHDA and CDR2 SQIVND (reference sequence). Trimming took off 3 bases at V and 0 bases at J, with 8 bases between the two ends. CDR3 length equals 15 residues. The CDR3: CASSMGGATNEKLFF. CDR3 DNA sequence: TGTGCCAGTAGTATGGGAGGTGCAACTAATGAAAAACTGTTTTTT.

V is TRBV6-5 and J is TRBJ2-5; perhaps TRBD2 as D (5 bases). V was pared by 4 bases and J by 1 base, with 10 bases between. The CDR3 consists of 14 residues. CDR1 and CDR2 from the germline V gene are MNHEY and SVGAGI. The CDR3 sequence is CASSSGLSQETQYF. CDR3 nucleotide sequence: TGTGCCAGCAGTTCCGGACTGTCCCAAGAGACCCAGTACTTC.

CDR3 DNA: TGCGCCAGCAGCTTGGGGGCAGGGGTGGCCTACGAGCAGTACTTC. It specifies CASSLGAGVAYEQYF. The J gene is TRBJ2-7, the V gene TRBV5-1, with TRBD1 as a possible D gene (6 bases). Trimming removed 0 bases from V and 2 bases from J, with 12 bases in between. From germline, CDR1 is SGHRS and CDR2 YFSETQ. The CDR3 is made up of 15 amino acids.

The chain employs TRBV7-2 and TRBJ2-3; 10 bases are a match to TRBD2. With 2 bases clipped from V and 2 bases from J, the junction kept 4 bases outside the gene matches. This CDR3 contains 16 residues. The germline V gene has CDR1 SGHTA and CDR2 FQGNSA. The CDR3 DNA is TGTGCCAGCAGCTTAAGGAGCGGGGGGGTCACAGATACGCAGTATTTT. Translated: CASSLRSGGVTDTQYF.

CDR3 region: CASTLNSLNQPQHF. The DNA of the CDR3 is TGTGCCAGCACCTTGAACAGCCTAAATCAGCCCCAGCATTTT. V usage is TRBV2 and J usage is TRBJ1-5; D ambiguous. The CDR3 covers 14 residues. Trimming pared 7 bases from V and 4 bases from J, leaving 14 bases between. In germline, CDR1 is SNHLY, CDR2 FYNNEI.

V and J are TRBV2 and TRBJ2-5; D perhaps matches TRBD2 (6 bases). V lost 8 bases and J lost 2, with 12 bases in between. Per the germline V gene, CDR1 is SNHLY and CDR2 is FYNNEI. The CDR3 has 13 amino acids. CDR3 sequence: CASGDSLQETQYF. CDR3 in DNA: TGTGCCAGCGGGGACTCTCTACAAGAGACCCAGTACTTC.

Note on this clone: The sample holds other DNA sequences that translate to the same CDR3. The chain joins TRBV7-2 to TRBJ2-5; TRBD2 aligns across 10 bases. The V gene's germline CDR1 is SGHTA and CDR2 FQGNSA. V shed 1 base and J 2 bases; nucleotides not matched to a gene: 4. The CDR3 has 16 amino acids. The CDR3 DNA follows: TGTGCCAGCAGCTTAGGTGTAGCGGGAGGTCAAGAGACCCAGTACTTC. Encoded protein: CASSLGVAGGQETQYF.

The V and J genes are TRBV18 and TRBJ2-7, with a weak D call TRBD1 (6 bases). The germline V and J ends were trimmed by 0 bases and 0 bases, with 9 bases remaining between them. CDR1 is KGHSH, CDR2 LQKENI, per germline. CDR3 size: 15 residues. The CDR3 bases are TGTGCCAGCTCACCACCTGGGGACAACTCCTACGAGCAGTACTTC. Amino acids: CASSPPGDNSYEQYF.